The clone carrying this T cell receptor beta chain was counted many times. The antigen remains unidentified. The CDR3 has 14 amino acids. V trimming: 11 bases; J trimming: 7 bases; junction bases outside the gene matches: 14. Germline V CDR1 and CDR2: MNHEY, SVGAGI. TCRdb passed the multiplex PCR reads through MiXCR, listing each CDR3 protein once. The sample includes around 290,000 distinct CDR3 sequences, 30% to 35% of them seen just once. This record comes from a study of breast tumors, draining lymph nodes, adjacent tissues. Study-level results: The lymph node origin of tumor T cells was framed as consistent with a hypothesis, not demonstrated. Findings are consistent with lymph node origin and intratumoral expansion of most tumor T cells. Tumor repertoires ranked between lymph nodes and nontumor tissue in diversity, with V and J gene preferences.

Axillary draining lymph nodes of breast cancer patients supplied the node samples. Sequences were obtained from axillary lymph node tissue. The origin of this receptor is a female donor with breast cancer. Some clones in this sample may be carry-over from other donors' samples. The V and J genes are TRBV6-5 and TRBJ2-1; 7 bases are shared with TRBD1. CDR3 DNA sequence: TGTGCCGCGCGAAGCACAGGGGTGCGGAATGAGCAGTTCTTC. This gives the protein CAARSTGVRNEQFF.